The 21 T cell receptor beta chains given below trace back to one sample, sequenced in a study of cytomegalovirus exposure and HLA in healthy donors. The PCR was carried out with 60 Vbeta primers and 13 Jbeta primers. This table comes from immunoSEQ multiplex PCR, and its TCRdb copy is limited to in-frame clones, with some not included. The sample contains 150,000 to 200,000 clones, roughly 73% of which appear only once. The source material was PBMCs. Receptor source: a male donor in good health and CMV-seronegative.

V and J are TRBV6-6 and TRBJ2-7; 9 bases agree with TRBD1. V shed 5 bases and J 1 base; nucleotides not matched to a gene: 3. The CDR3 totals 14 residues. Per germline, CDR1 MNHNY and CDR2 SVGAGI (reference sequence). CDR3 region: CASSRQGGSYEQYF. DNA for the CDR3: TGTGCCAGCAGTCGACAGGGGGGGTCCTACGAGCAGTACTTC.

This chain joins TRBV29-1 and TRBJ1-1, with no clear D. V lost 2 bases, J lost 0 bases, and 7 bases lay in between. The CDR3 runs 13 residues. Germline V gene sequence: CDR1 SQVTM, CDR2 ANQGSEA. The CDR3 DNA is TGCAGCGTTGAACGTATTCTGAACACTGAAGCTTTCTTT. Its translation is CSVERILNTEAFF.

The genes are TRBV4-3 and TRBJ1-4, with 9 bases identical to TRBD1. V dropped 1 base and J dropped 0; count of bases not matched to a gene: 9. The CDR3 sequence is 19 residues long. Germline values: CDR1 LGHNA, CDR2 YSLEER. CDR3 amino acids: CASSQVPTGGLTTNEKLFF. CDR3 nucleotides: TGCGCCAGCAGCCAAGTCCCGACAGGGGGGCTCACAACTAATGAAAAACTGTTTTTT.

The chain is built from TRBV6-5 and TRBJ2-7, with TRBD1 matching over 8 bases. J was trimmed by 0 bases and V by 0 bases; bases with no gene match: 4. CDR3 length: 16 amino acids. Germline CDR1 reads MNHEY; CDR2 reads SVGAGI. DNA of the CDR3: TGTGCCAGCAGTTACTCCGACAGGGGCTACTCCTACGAGCAGTACTTC. Its translation: CASSYSDRGYSYEQYF.

A few counts support this clone. The chain uses TRBV6-5 and TRBJ1-1; possible D gene TRBD1, 6 bases. Trimming cost V 6 bases and J 0 bases, with 14 bases left between them. The CDR3 extends over 15 amino acids. Per the germline V gene, CDR1 is MNHEY and CDR2 is SVGAGI. CDR3 loop: CASSRIGQMNTEAFF. In nucleotides, the CDR3 is TGTGCCAGCAGCCGGATCGGACAGATGAACACTGAAGCTTTCTTT.

V usage is TRBV5-1 and J usage is TRBJ2-2, with a possible D match to TRBD2 (5 bases). This CDR3 has 14 residues. The germline V and J ends were trimmed by 4 bases and 6 bases, with 13 bases remaining between them. Germline V lookup: CDR1 SGHRS, CDR2 YFSETQ. CDR3 sequence (DNA): TGCGCCAGCAGCCAAGGACTCCTCGCCGGGGAGCTGTTTTTT. The encoded protein is CASSQGLLAGELFF.

The chain is built from TRBV7-2 and TRBJ2-7, with no clear D. The CDR3 sequence is 12 residues long. With 8 bases removed from V and 0 bases from J, the gap between germline ends came to 8 bases. Looked up from germline, CDR1 is SGHTA and CDR2 is FQGNSA. CDR3 sequence: CASGDASYEQYF. The DNA of the CDR3 is TGTGCCAGCGGAGACGCCTCCTACGAGCAGTACTTC.

The rearrangement links TRBV5-6 to TRBJ2-5; D gene ambiguous. This CDR3 comprises 14 residues. Germline values: CDR1 SGHDT, CDR2 YYEEEE. Trimming stripped 2 bases from V and 2 bases from J, with 10 bases between. The CDR3 spells CASSLKSRQETQYF. In DNA form, the CDR3 reads TGTGCCAGCAGCTTAAAAAGCAGGCAAGAGACCCAGTACTTC.

The chain employs TRBV7-7 and TRBJ2-2; TRBD2 aligns across 8 bases. The germline V gene encodes CDR1 SSHAT and CDR2 FNYEAQ (reference sequence). The V and J ends lost 2 bases and 7 bases, in that order; junction bases with no gene match: 9. This CDR3 spans 16 amino acids. CDR3 sequence (DNA): TGTGCCAGCAGCTTAAGTCGGGAGGGCCTTAGCGGGGAGCTGTTTTTT. It codes for CASSLSREGLSGELFF.

The V gene is TRBV25-1, the J gene TRBJ1-6; D is unclear. V was pared by 4 bases and J by 4 bases, with 5 bases between. This CDR3 has 13 residues. Germline V gene data show CDR1 as MGHDK and CDR2 as SYGVNS. The CDR3 DNA reads as TGTGCCAGCAGTGGTCAGTATAATTCACCCCTCCACTTT. Protein product: CASSGQYNSPLHF.

The V gene is TRBV9, the J gene TRBJ2-1, with 7 bases identical to TRBD2. The CDR3 contains 15 residues. The V gene's germline CDR1 is SGDLS and CDR2 YYNGEE. V lost 0 bases to trimming and J lost 9 bases; unmatched junction nucleotides: 9. The CDR3 protein is CASSVGGRAQSEQFF. The CDR3 nucleotides are TGTGCCAGCAGCGTAGGTGGGAGGGCCCAGAGTGAGCAGTTCTTC.

The chain recombines TRBV6-5 with TRBJ1-1; 8 bases are a match to TRBD1. In germline, CDR1 is MNHEY, CDR2 SVGAGI. The CDR3 sequence is 14 residues long. Trimming cost V 6 bases and J 3 bases; bases outside gene matches: 6. The CDR3 protein is CASRSPGGHTEAFF. The CDR3 region has the DNA TGTGCCAGCAGGTCCCCAGGGGGCCACACTGAAGCTTTCTTT.

V is TRBV19 and J is TRBJ2-1; 13 nucleotides align to TRBD2. Per the germline V gene, CDR1 is LNHDA and CDR2 is SQIVND (reference sequence). CDR3 length equals 14 residues. V was pared by 8 bases and J by 7 bases, with 5 bases of the junction left unmatched. CDR3 sequence: CASLRTSGRNEQFF. The CDR3 DNA reads as TGTGCCAGTTTAAGGACTAGCGGGAGAAATGAGCAGTTCTTC.

The gene calls are TRBV27 and TRBJ1-5; maybe TRBD1 (6 bases). This CDR3 region has 12 residues. Trimming left V 6 bases short and J 4 bases short, with 7 bases between. Germline values: CDR1 MNHEY, CDR2 SMNVEV (reference sequence). The CDR3 protein is CASRTGNQPQHF. The CDR3 DNA follows: TGTGCCAGCAGAACAGGGAATCAGCCCCAGCATTTT.

This chain links TRBV7-2 with TRBJ1-1; D is undetermined. V was pared by 0 bases and J by 0 bases, with 8 bases between. There are 15 residues in the CDR3. The germline V gene has CDR1 SGHTA and CDR2 FQGNSA. CDR3 region: CASSLAGILNTEAFF. The CDR3 coding sequence is TGTGCCAGCAGCTTAGCGGGCATATTGAACACTGAAGCTTTCTTT. The full variable domain, completed using reference TRBV7-2 and TRBJ1-1, is GAGVSQSPSNKVTEKGKDVELRCDPISGHTALYWYRQSLGQGLEFLIYFQGNSAPDKSGLPSDRFSAERTGGSVSTLTIQRTQQEDSAVYLCASSLAGILNTEAFFGQGTRLTVV.

V usage is TRBV7-9 and J usage is TRBJ2-7; D unresolved. This CDR3 comprises 13 residues. Trimming cost V 0 bases and J 7 bases, with 10 bases left between them. Germline CDR1 is SEHNR and CDR2 is FQNEAQ (reference sequence). The DNA for the CDR3 is TGTGCCAGCAGCTTAGCTACAGTAGAAGAGCAGTACTTC. This codes for CASSLATVEEQYF.

For the CDR3, the DNA is TGTGCCAGCACCAGGACAGGGGCGGGGGAGACCCAGTACTTC. Encoded protein: CASTRTGAGETQYF. The chain uses TRBV9 and TRBJ2-5; 9 bases are shared with TRBD1. The CDR3 has 14 amino acids. Trimming took 6 bases from V and 5 from J; bases not matched to a gene: 8. Germline V CDR1 and CDR2: SGDLS, YYNGEE.

This sequence joins TRBV7-9 and TRBJ2-5, with unresolved D. CDR3 size: 14 residues. Between the trimmed V and J ends, which lost 7 bases and 4 bases, there was a span of 16 bases. Germline assignment: CDR1 SEHNR and CDR2 FQNEAQ (reference sequence). In DNA, the CDR3 is TGTGCCAGCACCTTTTCGGGTGCTGGAGAGACCCAGTACTTC. It encodes CASTFSGAGETQYF.

The chain joins TRBV4-1 to TRBJ2-1, with 16 bases matching TRBD2. The V gene end was trimmed by 6 bases and the J gene end by 9 bases; junction bases not matched to a gene: 5. Germline loops: CDR1 MGHRA, CDR2 YSYEKL. The CDR3 loop spans 15 amino acids. CDR3 coding DNA: TGCGCCAGCAGTCTGGGACTAGCGGGAGGGGGTGAGCAGTTCTTC. The encoded protein is CASSLGLAGGGEQFF.

The gene calls are TRBV5-1 and TRBJ2-1, with 10 bases identical to TRBD1. Germline lookup yields CDR1 SGHRS and CDR2 YFSETQ. The V gene end was trimmed by 0 bases and the J gene end by 7 bases; junction bases not matched to a gene: 13. The CDR3 is 18 amino acids. The CDR3 nucleotides read TGCGCCAGCAGCTTGGCGAAGCAGGAGACAGGGGGCCGGAATGAGCAGTTCTTC. It codes for CASSLAKQETGGRNEQFF.

The chain is built from TRBV19 and TRBJ2-2; D is ambiguous. The germline V gene encodes CDR1 LNHDA and CDR2 SQIVND (reference sequence). V was pared by 7 bases and J by 3 bases, with 15 bases between. This CDR3 spans 15 amino acids. DNA of the CDR3: TGTGCCAGTAACCCCGGGTCCTTACACACCGGGGAGCTGTTTTTT. It specifies CASNPGSLHTGELFF.